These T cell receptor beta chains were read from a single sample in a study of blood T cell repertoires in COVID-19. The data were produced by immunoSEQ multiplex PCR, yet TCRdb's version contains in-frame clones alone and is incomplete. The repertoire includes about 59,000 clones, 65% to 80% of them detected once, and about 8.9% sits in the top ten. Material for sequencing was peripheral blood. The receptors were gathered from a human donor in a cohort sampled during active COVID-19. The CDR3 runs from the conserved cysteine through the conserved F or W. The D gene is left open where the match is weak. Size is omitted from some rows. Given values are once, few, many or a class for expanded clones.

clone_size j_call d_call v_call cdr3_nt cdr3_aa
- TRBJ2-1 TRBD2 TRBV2 TGTGCCAGCAGTGAAGGGCTAGCGGCAGTACTGAGGTCTTACAATGAGCAGTTCTTC CASSEGLAAVLRSYNEQFF
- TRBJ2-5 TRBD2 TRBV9 TGTGCCAGCAGCGTGTACGGGAGGGCCCCCCAAGAGACCCAGTACTTC CASSVYGRAPQETQYF
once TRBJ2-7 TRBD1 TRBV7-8 TGTGCCAGCAGCCCCCGGGACAGGAGCTCCTACGAGCAGTACTTC CASSPRDRSSYEQYF
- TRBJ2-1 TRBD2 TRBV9 TGTGCCAGCAGCGTAGTAAGCGGGAGCTACAATGAGCAGTTCTTC CASSVVSGSYNEQFF
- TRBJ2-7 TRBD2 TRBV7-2 TGTGCCAGCAGCCCACGGACTAGCGGGGACTCTTACGAGCAGTACTTC CASSPRTSGDSYEQYF
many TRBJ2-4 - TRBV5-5 TGTGCCAGCAGCTTGAACCCAGCGGCCGGCCCAAACATTCAGTACTTC CASSLNPAAGPNIQYF
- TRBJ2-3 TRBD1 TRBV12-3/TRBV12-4 TGTGCCAGCGGGGGACAGGGTACAGATACGCAGTATTTT CASGGQGTDTQYF
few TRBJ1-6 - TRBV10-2 TGCGCCAGCAGGGCGGGGAATTCACCCCTCCACTTT CASRAGNSPLHF
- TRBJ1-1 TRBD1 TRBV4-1 TGCGCCAGCAGTCGGACAGGGGGGAACACTGAAGCTTTCTTT CASSRTGGNTEAFF
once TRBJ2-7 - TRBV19 TGTGCCCTCAGAGGGCCCGAGCAGTACTTC CALRGPEQYF
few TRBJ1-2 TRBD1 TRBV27 TGTGCCAGCAGAGGGACAGGGGCTCTCTATGGCTACACCTTC CASRGTGALYGYTF
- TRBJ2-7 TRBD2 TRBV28 TGTGCCAGCAGTTTTAGCGGGAGTGGCTACGAGCAGTACTTC CASSFSGSGYEQYF
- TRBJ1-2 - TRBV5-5 TGTGCCAGCAGCCCTGGTGGGGGAGGCTATGGCTACACCTTC CASSPGGGGYGYTF
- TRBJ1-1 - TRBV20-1 TGCAGTGCTTGTGACACCTATCCTTTCGCACCTCCCATGAACACTGAAGCTTTCTTT CSACDTYPFAPPMNTEAFF
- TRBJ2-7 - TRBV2 TGTGCCAGCAGAGAACAGGACTACGAGCAGTACTTC CASREQDYEQYF
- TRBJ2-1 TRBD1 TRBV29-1 TGCAGCGTTGAAGGGGGCGGACAGGGGACTGAGCAGTTCTTC CSVEGGGQGTEQFF
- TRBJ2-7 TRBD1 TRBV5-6 TGTGCCAGCAGCTTCTTTGGGACAGGGGGTTCCTACGAGCAGTACTTC CASSFFGTGGSYEQYF
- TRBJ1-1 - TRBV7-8 TGTGCCAGCAGCTTAGACGAACTCCCGAACACTGAAGCTTTCTTT CASSLDELPNTEAFF
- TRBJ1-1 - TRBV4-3 TGCGCCAGCAGCCGAACAGGCAACACTGAAGCTTTCTTT CASSRTGNTEAFF
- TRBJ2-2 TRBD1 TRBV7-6 TGTGCCAGCAGCTTTTCCCCGGACAGGGTGGACACCGGGGAGCTGTTTTTT CASSFSPDRVDTGELFF
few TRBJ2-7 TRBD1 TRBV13 TGTGCCAGCAGCCAGGACAGGGGGAACCAGCAGTACTTC CASSQDRGNQQYF
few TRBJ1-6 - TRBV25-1 TGTGCCAGCACCTCCATGGAGGGAGCACCCCTCCACTTT CASTSMEGAPLHF